A single sample gave rise to the 32 T cell receptor delta chains below, sequenced in a study of gamma-delta T cells after stem cell transplantation. TCRdb reprocessed the RT-PCR reads through CATT. The table shows approximately 1,400 delta-chain clones, with over 40% occurring only once. The sequenced sample was gamma-delta T cells. The source of these receptors is a human donor. It is not recorded whose cells these are; they may come from a transplant donor.

The genes are TRDV2 and TRDJ1; 13 nucleotides align to TRDD3. J gave up 1 base and V 0 bases, and 13 bases lay outside the gene matches. This CDR3 spans 20 amino acids. CDR1 is GEAIGNYY, CDR2 EKD, per germline. CDR3 DNA: TGTGCCTGTGACACCATAGGGCCACTGGGGGATACGCGGGGCACCGATAAACTCATCTTT. As protein: CACDTIGPLGDTRGTDKLIF.

The rearrangement links TRDV3 to TRDJ1; the D gene is possibly TRDD3 (5 bases). This CDR3 spans 17 amino acids. Trimming left V 3 bases short and J 10 bases short, with 33 bases between. The germline gives CDR1 TVYSNPD, CDR2 GDNSRS (reference sequence). The CDR3 loop is CAFPGLGGREDEDRLIF. Written as DNA, the CDR3 is TGTGCCTTCCCAGGCCTGGGTGGACGTGAGGACGAAGACAGACTCATCTTT. Using reference TRDV3 and TRDJ1 for the parts outside the CDR3, the full variable domain is CDKVTQSSPDQTVASGSEVVLLCTYDTVYSNPDLFWYRIRPDYSFQFVFYGDNSRSEGADFTQGRFSVKHILTQKAFHLVISPVRTEDSATYYCAFPGLGGREDEDRLIFGKGTRVTVEP.

This chain connects TRDV2 to TRDJ1; 8 nucleotides align to TRDD3. Germline V gives CDR1 GEAIGNYY, CDR2 EKD. This CDR3 has 17 amino acids. V lost 3 bases to trimming and J lost 4 bases; unmatched junction nucleotides: 15. Here the CDR3 reads CACDPVLGVLSDDKLIF. As DNA, the CDR3 is TGTGCCTGTGACCCAGTACTGGGGGTGCTGAGTGACGATAAACTCATCTTT.

The V and J genes are TRDV2 and TRDJ1, with 9 bases matching TRDD3. Germline CDR1 and CDR2: GEAIGNYY and EKD. The length of the CDR3 is 17 residues. Trimming cost V 3 bases and J 3 bases; bases outside gene matches: 13. CDR3 in DNA: TGTGCCTGTGACCCGGTTACTGGGGGAACGAGTCCCGATAAACTCATCTTT. Its translation is CACDPVTGGTSPDKLIF.

This CDR3 is CACDRLGLGDHYTDKLIF. The CDR3 nucleotides are TGTGCCTGTGACAGATTGGGACTGGGGGACCACTACACCGATAAACTCATCTTT. The rearrangement links TRDV2 to TRDJ1; 9 nucleotides line up with TRDD3. V lost 2 bases to trimming and J lost 0 bases; unmatched junction nucleotides: 12. Germline CDR1 GEAIGNYY, CDR2 EKD. The CDR3 runs to 18 residues.

Judged by abundance, this clone is large. The V call is TRDV1, the J call TRDJ1; TRDD3 matches at 12 bases. After removal of 11 bases from V and 2 bases from J, the junction contained 33 bases not matched to a gene. The CDR3 sequence is 23 residues long. Germline assignment: CDR1 TSWWSYY and CDR2 QGS. The CDR3 sequence is CAITPNPVLGDTYPFLSTDKLIF. In DNA, the CDR3 is TGTGCTATAACTCCCAACCCCGTACTGGGGGATACCTACCCCTTTTTAAGTACCGATAAACTCATCTTT.

J is TRDJ1 and V is TRDV2, with 10 bases that match TRDD3. Unmatched junction bases numbered 3, after V lost 3 bases and J lost 3 bases. CDR3 length equals 14 residues. Germline values: CDR1 GEAIGNYY, CDR2 EKD. CDR3 loop: CACDPLGDADKLIF. In DNA form, the CDR3 reads TGTGCCTGTGACCCACTGGGGGATGCCGATAAACTCATCTTT.

Comment on this clone: At one boundary the junction diverges from the germline segment, which might be a read error. Other nucleotide sequences in the sample specify the same CDR3. The V and J genes are TRDV2 and TRDJ2; 11 bases line up with TRDD3. CDR3 length: 19 residues. Germline V gene data show CDR1 as GEAIGNYY and CDR2 as EKD. CDR3 coding DNA: TGTGCCTGTGACACCGTGGAAGCCTGGGGGATACCTACGACAGCACACCTCTTCTTT. It encodes CACDTVEAWGIPTTAHLFF.

This clone was seen more than once but under ten times. The rearrangement links TRDV2 to TRDJ1; a weak D match, TRDD3 (6 bases). Germline CDR1 is GEAIGNYY and CDR2 is EKD. Trimming shortened V by 0 bases and J by 0 bases, and 16 bases separated the two germline ends. The CDR3 runs 17 residues. CDR3 DNA: TGTGCCTGTGACACCCTCCTTACTGGGACCAACACCGATAAACTCATCTTT. It specifies CACDTLLTGTNTDKLIF.

Note on this clone: This sequence may be a read error, since a much larger clone differs from it by one base. The CDR3 DNA reads TGTGCCTGTGACACCGGCGGTGGGGGATACCATCCCTGGGACACCCGACACATGTTTTTC. Translation gives CACDTGGGGYHPWDTRHMFF. This chain joins TRDV2 and TRDJ3, with 10 bases identical to TRDD3. The germline CDR1 and CDR2 sequences are GEAIGNYY and EKD. The CDR3 runs 20 residues.

This clone came up a few times. This may arise from a read error, as a much more abundant clone is one base away. The gene calls are TRDV2 and TRDJ1, with D possibly being TRDD3 (6 bases). The V gene's germline CDR1 is GEAIGNYY and CDR2 EKD. V lost 2 bases and J lost 1, with 22 bases in between. The CDR3 has 18 residues. CDR3 region: CACDITPYWVIRTDKLIF. CDR3 DNA: TGTGCCTGTGACATCACCCCCTACTGGGTGATACGCACCGATAAACTCATCTTT.

The V gene is TRDV2, the J gene TRDJ3; no definite D call. The CDR3 extends over 20 amino acids. Trimming cost V 3 bases and J 18 bases, with 38 bases left between them. Germline V gene sequence: CDR1 GEAIGNYY, CDR2 EKD. The CDR3 DNA is TGTGCCTGTGACCGGACCCCTCTTTCTGTGGCACTGATTGACACCCGCCCGATGTTTTTC. This translates into CACDRTPLSVALIDTRPMFF.

DNA for the CDR3: TGTGCCTGTGAGGGTATGCCGAGCCGACTGAGGAATACCGATAAACTCATCTTT. It is translated as CACEGMPSRLRNTDKLIF. This chain links TRDV2 with TRDJ1, with no clear D. The CDR3 runs to 18 residues. Trimming stripped 4 bases from V and 2 bases from J, with 25 bases between. The germline gives CDR1 GEAIGNYY, CDR2 EKD.

With regard to this clone: With a much larger clone just one base away, this may be a read error. The V and J genes are TRDV2 and TRDJ1; maybe TRDD3 (5 bases). The germline CDR1 and CDR2 sequences are GEAIGNYY and EKD. V lost 5 bases to trimming and J lost 4 bases, with 13 bases between them. The CDR3 extends over 13 amino acids. CDR3 protein: CACAGLGDDKLIF. The CDR3 coding sequence is TGTGCCTGTGCCGGTCTCGGGGACGATAAACTCATCTTT.

In regard to this clone: Other DNA sequences in the same sample also yield this CDR3. The chain has TRDV2 and TRDJ2; the match to TRDD3 covers 11 bases. There are 19 residues in the CDR3. Germline-derived CDR1 and CDR2 are GEAIGNYY and EKD. J was trimmed by 5 bases and V by 0 bases; bases with no gene match: 13. The CDR3 DNA is TGTGCCTGTGACACCGTGGAAGCCTGGGGGATACCTACTACAGCACAACTCTTCTTT. It codes for CACDTVEAWGIPTTAQLFF.

This clone appeared a single time. This may be a read error: a much more frequent sequence differs by one nucleotide. The same CDR3 can be traced to other DNA sequences in this sample. This chain joins TRDV2 and TRDJ3, with a tentative D call TRDD3 (6 bases). The CDR3 spans 20 residues. The V end lost 3 bases, the J end lost 6 bases, and 26 bases lay between the germline ends. Per germline, CDR1 GEAIGNYY and CDR2 EKD. In DNA form, the CDR3 reads TGTGCCTGTGACCGGACCCCTCTTTCTGGGGCACTAATGGACACCCGACAGATGTTTTTC. This translates into CACDRTPLSGALMDTRQMFF.

V is TRDV1 and J is TRDJ1, with D uncertain. This CDR3 has 20 residues. The V gene's germline CDR1 is TSWWSYY and CDR2 QGS. The V end was cut by 2 bases, the J end by 7 bases, with 32 bases between. The CDR3 DNA is TGTGCTCTTGGGGAATCCTCCTTTCCACCTTTGTGGGTAAGGGCCGGTAAACTCATCTTT. The encoded protein is CALGESSFPPLWVRAGKLIF.

This sequence joins TRDV2 and TRDJ1; 13 bases line up with TRDD3. CDR3 length: 16 amino acids. Germline V CDR1 and CDR2: GEAIGNYY, EKD. Trimming removed 0 bases from V and 10 bases from J; junction bases left unmatched: 10. Written as DNA, the CDR3 is TGTGCCTGTGACACCGTTAGTACTGGGGGATACGCAAGACTCATCTTT. It encodes CACDTVSTGGYARLIF.

The rearrangement links TRDV2 to TRDJ1; TRDD3 matches 13 bases. V gave up 0 bases and J gave up 3 bases; unmatched junction bases: 12. In germline, CDR1 is GEAIGNYY, CDR2 EKD. The CDR3 contains 19 residues. The CDR3 bases are TGTGCCTGTGACACCCTAATACTGGGGGATACGCAAGTCCCCGATAAACTCATCTTT. Amino acids: CACDTLILGDTQVPDKLIF.

The genes are TRDV2 and TRDJ1; TRDD3 agrees at 7 bases. The CDR3 covers 19 residues. Per the germline V gene, CDR1 is GEAIGNYY and CDR2 is EKD. Losses at the gene ends were 0 bases for V and 2 bases for J; bases not matched to a gene: 17. Here the CDR3 DNA reads TGTGCCTGTGACACCATAGGGCAACTGGTGGATACGAGAACCGATAAACTCATCTTT. It yields the protein CACDTIGQLVDTRTDKLIF.

Note on this clone: The germline gene is not matched at one end of the junction; a read error may be the cause. The V gene is TRDV1, the J gene TRDJ1; 11 bases align to TRDD3. The CDR3 has 21 amino acids. Germline loops: CDR1 TSWWSYY, CDR2 QGS. CDR3 DNA sequence: TGTGCTCATGGGGACCCGGCCTTCCTACTTATGGGGGATACGGAGACCGATAAACTCATCTTT. Residues: CAHGDPAFLLMGDTETDKLIF.

About this clone itself: Other DNA sequences in this sample translate to the same CDR3. This chain connects TRDV2 to TRDJ3; possible D gene TRDD3, 5 bases. The V and J ends lost 1 base and 0 bases respectively, with 9 bases between them. The CDR3 contains 17 residues. Looked up from germline, CDR1 is GEAIGNYY and CDR2 is EKD. In DNA, the CDR3 is TGTGCCTGTGACACTGGCTGGGACTCCTGGGACACCCGACAGATGTTTTTC. This codes for CACDTGWDSWDTRQMFF.

This rearrangement joins TRDV2 to TRDJ1; 10 bases align to TRDD3. The CDR3 runs 18 residues. The trim removed 3 bases at V and 2 bases at J, leaving 14 bases unmatched. Germline V gives CDR1 GEAIGNYY, CDR2 EKD. CDR3 DNA sequence: TGTGCCTGTGACCCCGCGATGGGGGGGATACGCTTTACCGATAAACTCATCTTT. Amino acids: CACDPAMGGIRFTDKLIF.

The gene calls are TRDV1 and TRDJ1, with D perhaps TRDD2 (7 bases). The germline V gene has CDR1 TSWWSYY and CDR2 QGS. The germline V and J ends were trimmed by 1 base and 0 bases, with 27 bases remaining between them. CDR3 length: 21 residues. The CDR3, as DNA: TGTGCTCTTGGGGAACAATCCCTTCCTGGGTCTGGGGACCTGTACACCGATAAACTCATCTTT. It translates to CALGEQSLPGSGDLYTDKLIF.

With respect to this clone: The junction differs from germline at one of its ends, possibly a read error. The CDR3 DNA sequence: TGTGCTCTTGGGGAACTTCCATCGTACTGGGGGTTTATGATGACCCAACTGTTTTACACCGATAACCTCATCTTT. This gives the protein CALGELPSYWGFMMTQLFYTDNLIF. V is TRDV1 and J is TRDJ1; 8 nucleotides line up with TRDD3. The CDR3 has 25 amino acids. CDR1 TSWWSYY and CDR2 QGS come from the germline V gene.

On this clone: A read error may account for a junction end that differs from germline. The chain employs TRDV2 and TRDJ1; maybe TRDD2 (5 bases). The CDR3 is made up of 14 amino acids. The V gene's germline CDR1 is GEAIGNYY and CDR2 EKD. CDR3 region: CACDTVPYTGKLIF. DNA of the CDR3: TGTGCCTGTGACACCGTTCCTTACACCGGTAAACTCATCTTT.

In this sample, this clone turned up once. The rearrangement links TRDV2 to TRDJ1, with 12 bases identical to TRDD3. The germline V gene encodes CDR1 GEAIGNYY and CDR2 EKD. There are 17 residues in the CDR3. V was pared by 0 bases and J by 0 bases, with 4 bases of the junction left unmatched. The CDR3 DNA is TGTGCCTGTGACACCCTGGGGGATACGCGGGACACCGATAAACTCATCTTT. Protein: CACDTLGDTRDTDKLIF.

This chain joins TRDV2 and TRDJ1, with TRDD3 matching 7 bases. V dropped 0 bases and J dropped 1; count of bases not matched to a gene: 7. The CDR3 loop spans 16 amino acids. Germline loops: CDR1 GEAIGNYY, CDR2 EKD. CDR3 region: CACDTVGNWGTDKLIF. The CDR3 region has the DNA TGTGCCTGTGACACCGTGGGGAACTGGGGCACCGATAAACTCATCTTT.

In its sample, this clone is large (0.1 to 1%). The sample has other DNA sequences that encode this CDR3 too. The V and J genes are TRDV1 and TRDJ1; the D gene could be TRDD2 or TRDD3 (7 bases each). Between the trimmed V and J ends, which lost 0 bases and 0 bases, there was a span of 50 bases. The CDR3 contains 29 residues. Germline V gives CDR1 TSWWSYY, CDR2 QGS. The CDR3 DNA is TGTGCTCTTGGGGAACTGGGTTTCTTCCTAAGGCCGCCTGGGGGCTGGATGGGAGTAGGTACTTCCTACACCGATAAACTCATCTTT. Its translation: CALGELGFFLRPPGGWMGVGTSYTDKLIF.

The CDR3 spells CACDTGWGIRSDSWDTRQMFF. CDR3 coding DNA: TGTGCCTGTGACACGGGCTGGGGGATACGCTCTGACTCCTGGGACACCCGACAGATGTTTTTC. This chain links TRDV2 with TRDJ3; 12 nucleotides line up with TRDD3. The CDR3 loop spans 21 amino acids. With 1 base clipped from V and 0 bases from J, the junction kept 9 bases outside the gene matches. Germline loops: CDR1 GEAIGNYY, CDR2 EKD.

This clone appeared a few times. A far larger clone is just one base off, so this is likely a read error. DNA of the CDR3: TGTGCCTGTGGCACCGTGAGTGGATGGGGGACCCCGCTTCGTTTATCGTCCTGGGACACCCGACAGATGTTTTTC. Translated, it gives CACGTVSGWGTPLRLSSWDTRQMFF. The gene calls are TRDV2 and TRDJ3; 7 nucleotides agree with TRDD3. This CDR3 comprises 25 residues. The V gene's germline CDR1 is GEAIGNYY and CDR2 EKD.

The rearrangement uses TRDV2 and TRDJ1, with 7 bases lining up with TRDD3. V lost 0 bases to trimming and J lost 8 bases; unmatched junction nucleotides: 32. Per germline, CDR1 GEAIGNYY and CDR2 EKD. This CDR3 has 22 residues. Here the CDR3 reads CACDTVAEIPHTGVEREKKLIF. The CDR3 coding sequence is TGTGCCTGTGACACCGTTGCTGAAATTCCGCATACTGGGGTAGAGCGGGAGAAAAAACTCATCTTT.